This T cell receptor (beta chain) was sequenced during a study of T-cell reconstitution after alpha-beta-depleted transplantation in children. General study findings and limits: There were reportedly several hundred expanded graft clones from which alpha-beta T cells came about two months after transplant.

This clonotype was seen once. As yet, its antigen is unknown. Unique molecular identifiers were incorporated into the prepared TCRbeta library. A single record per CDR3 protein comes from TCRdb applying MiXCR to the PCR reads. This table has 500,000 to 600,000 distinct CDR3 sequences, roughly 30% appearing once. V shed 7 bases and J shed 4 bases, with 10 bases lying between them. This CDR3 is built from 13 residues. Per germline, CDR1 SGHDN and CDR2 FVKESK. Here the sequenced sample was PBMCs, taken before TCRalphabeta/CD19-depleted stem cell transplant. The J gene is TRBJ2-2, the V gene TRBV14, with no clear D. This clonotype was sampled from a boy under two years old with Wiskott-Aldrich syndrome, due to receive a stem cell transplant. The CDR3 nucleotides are TGTGCCAGCACTGTGACCCCCACCGGGGAGCTGTTTTTT. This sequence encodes CASTVTPTGELFF.